This note documents a single T cell receptor beta chain sequence. Its target is unknown. Reverse transcription used roughly 0.45 to 1 ug RNA and random hexamers. Amplification of TCR beta CDR3 by immunoSEQ multiplex PCR spanned 54 Vbeta and 13 Jbeta. TCRdb called the immunoSEQ multiplex PCR reads again in MiXCR, with one record for every CDR3 protein. The repertoire has 120,000 to 150,000 distinct CDR3 sequences, 85% to 95% of them found once; the top ten carry 0.095% to 0.14%. This sample is drawn from a study of CD8 T cells in Susac syndrome. TCR beta sequencing was performed on blood CD8+ and CD4+ T cells. FACS enriched CD8+ TEMRA cells, while bulk CD8+ and CD4+ were negatively isolated. Broader study findings: Individuals included in the TCR sequencing and HLA analysis were acknowledged by the study to be relatively few in number.

The clonotype comes from a human donor with multiple sclerosis. Sequences were obtained from CD4+ T cells from PBMCs.

The chain's CDR3 is CASSLGSSYNEQFF. The CDR3 nucleotides are TGTGCCAGCAGCTTAGGGAGCTCCTACAATGAGCAGTTCTTC. The chain carries TRBV7-2 and TRBJ2-1; D unclear. CDR3 length equals 14 residues. Looked up from germline, CDR1 is SGHTA and CDR2 is FQGNSA. V was shortened by 1 base and J by 0 bases, with 4 bases between the two germline ends.